These 5 T cell receptor beta chains were all obtained from the same sample, sequenced in a study of CD4 T cells in relation to SARS-CoV-2 and coronaviruses. Their antigens remain unidentified. Unexposed donor CD4+ T cells date from about 2011-2018, before the COVID-19 pandemic. After about 10 days of culture, CD4+ T cells were isolated. The data were produced by immunoSEQ multiplex PCR, yet TCRdb's version contains in-frame clones alone and is incomplete. This sample has approximately 11,000 clones; more than 65% occur once, and the top ten carry less than 30%. Sample: CD4+ T cells from PBMCs, cultured in vitro. The source is a human donor in good health.

The chain couples TRBV6-5 to TRBJ1-5; the D gene is possibly TRBD1 (5 bases). The ends were cut back, 6 bases at V and 4 bases at J, with 10 bases in the middle. Germline assignment: CDR1 MNHEY and CDR2 SVGAGI. This CDR3 is built from 13 residues. CDR3 DNA sequence: TGTGCCAGCAGGGCAGGGTTTAATCAGCCCCAGCATTTT. It yields the protein CASRAGFNQPQHF.

The V and J genes are TRBV10-3 and TRBJ2-7; 11 bases are shared with TRBD1. V lost 7 bases and J lost 7; bases outside the gene matches: 9. The germline V gene encodes CDR1 ENHRY and CDR2 SYGVKD. The CDR3 covers 14 residues. CDR3 region: CAIMRDRGELEQYF. The DNA of the CDR3 is TGTGCCATCATGAGGGACAGGGGGGAGCTGGAGCAGTACTTC.

V gene TRBV7-2 combines with J gene TRBJ2-1, with D maybe TRBD2 (5 bases). Trimming left V 0 bases short and J 5 bases short, with 8 bases between. The CDR3 is 14 amino acids. The germline V gene encodes CDR1 SGHTA and CDR2 FQGNSA. The DNA of the CDR3 is TGTGCCAGCAGCTTAGCCACCGGGGACAATGAGCAGTTCTTC. It codes for CASSLATGDNEQFF.

The chain is built from TRBV11-2 and TRBJ2-2; 9 bases agree with TRBD2. Germline V lookup: CDR1 SGHAT, CDR2 FQNNGV. The CDR3 has 16 amino acids. V was clipped by 1 base and J by 6 bases; unmatched bases: 6. CDR3 sequence (DNA): TGTGCCAGCAGCTTAGGGCTAGCGGGAAGGTCCGGGGAGCTGTTTTTT. Translated, it gives CASSLGLAGRSGELFF. The variable domain in full, completed from reference TRBV11-2 and TRBJ2-2, reads EAGVAQSPRYKIIEKRQSVAFWCNPISGHATLYWYQQILGQGPKLLIQFQNNGVVDDSQLPKDRFSAERLKGVDSTLKIQPAKLEDSAVYLCASSLGLAGRSGELFFGEGSRLTVL.

In the case of this clone: Additional DNA sequences in this sample encode the identical CDR3. The rearrangement joins TRBV28 to TRBJ2-1; TRBD2 matches at 10 bases. The CDR3 length is 14 residues. Trimming took 1 base from V and 8 from J; bases not matched to a gene: 2. The V gene's germline CDR1 is MDHEN and CDR2 SYDVKM. CDR3 DNA: TGTGCCAGCAGTTTATCTAGCGGGGGTCATGAGCAGTTCTTC. As protein: CASSLSSGGHEQFF.